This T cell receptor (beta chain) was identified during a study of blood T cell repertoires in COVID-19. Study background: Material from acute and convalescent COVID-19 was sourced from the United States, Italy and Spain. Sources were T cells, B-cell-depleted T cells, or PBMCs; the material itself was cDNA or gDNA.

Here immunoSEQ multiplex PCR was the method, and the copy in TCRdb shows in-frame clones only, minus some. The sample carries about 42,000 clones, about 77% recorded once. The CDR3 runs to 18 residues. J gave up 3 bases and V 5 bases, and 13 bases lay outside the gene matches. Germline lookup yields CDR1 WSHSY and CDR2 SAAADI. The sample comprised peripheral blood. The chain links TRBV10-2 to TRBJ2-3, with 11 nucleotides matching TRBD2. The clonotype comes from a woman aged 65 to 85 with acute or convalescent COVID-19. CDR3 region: CASSLAGGPSLLTDTQYF. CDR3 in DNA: TGCGCCAGCAGTCTAGCGGGGGGCCCCAGCCTCTTAACAGATACGCAGTATTTT.